This record concerns one T cell receptor beta chain sequence. Its target is unknown. The entry originates in a study of T cells in localized non-small cell lung cancer. Only in-frame clones appear in the TCRdb table, and some are missing; sequencing was by immunoSEQ multiplex PCR. The sample has about 40,000 clones, more than 75% seen once; the top ten hold approximately 3.5%. From germline, CDR1 is SGHAT and CDR2 FQDESV (reference sequence). Trimming removed 3 bases at V and 5 bases at J, with 10 bases between. CDR3 length: 13 amino acids. Study outcomes and limitations: Uninvolved adjacent lung had more T cell clonality than any other tissue, topping tumor. Heterogeneity is still possible, as just one tumor region was sequenced.

This clonotype was obtained from a man aged 18-49 years with stage I lung adenocarcinoma. The material sequenced was peripheral blood, taken before any cancer treatment. The chain combines TRBV11-1 with TRBJ2-5; D assignment may be TRBD1 or TRBD2 (6 bases each). As DNA, the CDR3 is TGTGCCAGCAGCTTGGGGGGCCGGGAGACCCAGTACTTC. Protein sequence: CASSLGGRETQYF.